Sequencing of this TCR beta chain was carried out in a study of shared clonotypes between healthy human individuals. Germline trimming cut 4 bases from V and 6 bases from J; bases unmatched to any gene: 5. From germline, CDR1 is SGHRS and CDR2 YFSETQ. This CDR3 has 13 residues. All the donors were Caucasian adults who lived in Nashville, Tennessee. Replicate PCRs for sorted subsets used 200 ng DNA; this equaled some 30,000 T cell genomes. Generated by immunoSEQ multiplex PCR, the TCRdb table keeps only in-frame clones and is missing some. The repertoire holds a few hundred thousand clones, with 95% to 98% as singletons.

The receptor was derived from a woman aged 25-40 years in good health. V gene TRBV5-1 combines with J gene TRBJ2-7; 9 bases are shared with TRBD2. The specimen was naive CD4+ T cells sorted from blood. The subset is: CD45RA+ positively selected. The CDR3 DNA is TGCGCCAGCAGCGCTGCTAGCGGGACCGAGCAGTACTTC. Translating gives CASSAASGTEQYF.